This TCR beta chain stems from a study of long-term antiretroviral therapy in people with HIV. Study-wide results and caveats: Following ART, diversity rose but still fell short of transplant donor controls. Blood dates from the mid-2000s to the late 2010s, possibly under older ART regimens.

The V gene's germline CDR1 is MNHEY and CDR2 SVGAGI. J lost 10 bases, V lost 8 bases, and 7 bases had no gene match. CDR3 length: 13 residues. Runs used v3.0 of the immunoSEQ assay and were done at survey level. The table came from immunoSEQ multiplex PCR; TCRdb's copy has only in-frame clones and leaves some out. This table holds 25,000 to 35,000 clones, 60% to 85% found once. Cryopreserved PBMC, at 1-10 million per sample, were present before DNA extraction. Notes on this clone: The antigen is undetermined.

The chain joins TRBV6-5 to TRBJ2-6; 8 bases map to TRBD1. This TCR was sampled from a woman in her fifties or sixties with HIV. The sample here was unsorted PBMCs, taken 3.1 years after starting antiretroviral therapy. CDR3 protein: CASQDRAGNVLTF. The CDR3 nucleotides are TGTGCCAGCCAGGACAGGGCGGGAAACGTCCTGACTTTC.